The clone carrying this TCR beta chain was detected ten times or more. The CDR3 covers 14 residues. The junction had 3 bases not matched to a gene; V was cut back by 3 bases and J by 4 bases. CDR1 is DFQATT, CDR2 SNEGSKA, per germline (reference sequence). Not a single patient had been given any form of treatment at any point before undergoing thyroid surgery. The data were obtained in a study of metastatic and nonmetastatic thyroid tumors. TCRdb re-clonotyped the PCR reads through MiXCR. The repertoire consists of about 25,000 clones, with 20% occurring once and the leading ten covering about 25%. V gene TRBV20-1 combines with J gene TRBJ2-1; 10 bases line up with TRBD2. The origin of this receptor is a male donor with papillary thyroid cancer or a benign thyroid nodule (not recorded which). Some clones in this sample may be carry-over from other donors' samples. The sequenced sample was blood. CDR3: CSASSGGDYNEQFF. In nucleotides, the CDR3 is TGCAGTGCTAGCAGCGGGGGGGATTACAATGAGCAGTTCTTC.